The 9 T cell receptor beta chains listed next were all sequenced from one sample in a study of post-analysis software for immune sequencing data. Findings and limits, study-wide: The study found TRBV5-6, TRBV5-1 and TRBV20-1 among five or six TRBV segments more frequent in patients than controls.

These receptors have no known antigen. Unique molecular identifiers tagged the TCR beta cDNA libraries. In TCRdb, the PCR reads were re-called with MiXCR into one record per CDR3 protein. The sample lists hundreds of thousands of distinct CDR3 sequences; 36% were seen once. Material for sequencing was blood. Every receptor here comes from a girl aged 10 to 17 with multiple sclerosis.

The chain couples TRBV5-1 to TRBJ2-3; D gene ambiguous. Germline loops: CDR1 SGHRS, CDR2 YFSETQ. The CDR3 extends over 16 amino acids. The V and J ends lost 0 bases and 2 bases respectively, with 13 bases between them. The CDR3 protein is CASSLAPRVNTDTQYF. CDR3 DNA sequence: TGCGCCAGCAGCTTGGCCCCTAGAGTAAACACAGATACGCAGTATTTT. Looking up the rest from reference TRBV5-1 and TRBJ2-3 gives the full variable domain: KAGVTQTPRYLIKTRGQQVTLSCSPISGHRSVSWYQQTPGQGLQFLFEYFSETQRNKGNFPGRFSGRQFSNSRSEMNVSTLELGDSALYLCASSLAPRVNTDTQYFGPGTRLTVL.

This clonotype came up a few times. This sequence joins TRBV20-1 and TRBJ2-7, with TRBD2 as a possible D gene (6 bases). The germline V gene has CDR1 DFQATT and CDR2 SNEGSKA (reference sequence). The V and J ends lost 5 bases and 2 bases respectively, with 16 bases between them. This CDR3 has 14 residues. CDR3 DNA: TGCAGTGCTGAGGGACTCCCGAACACCTACGAGCAGTACTTC. It is translated as CSAEGLPNTYEQYF.

This clonotype was found many times. The chain carries TRBV5-1 and TRBJ2-1; 9 nucleotides agree with TRBD2. J lost 1 base, V lost 5 bases, and 13 bases had no gene match. Per the germline V gene, CDR1 is SGHRS and CDR2 is YFSETQ. The CDR3 runs to 18 residues. The CDR3 spells CASRWAPPSGNSYNEQFF. Here the CDR3 DNA reads TGCGCCAGCAGGTGGGCCCCTCCTAGCGGGAATTCCTACAATGAGCAGTTCTTC.

CDR3 in amino acids: CASSLGAAGYRETQYF. DNA of the CDR3: TGCGCCAGCAGCTTGGGTGCAGCGGGGTATCGGGAGACCCAGTACTTC. The genes are TRBV5-1 and TRBJ2-5; 7 bases fit TRBD2. With 0 bases clipped from V and 5 bases from J, the junction kept 10 bases outside the gene matches. Germline V gene data show CDR1 as SGHRS and CDR2 as YFSETQ. The CDR3 spans 16 residues.

V usage is TRBV6-5 and J usage is TRBJ2-3; no reliable D call. CDR3 length: 11 amino acids. Trimming pared 5 bases from V and 5 bases from J, leaving 5 bases between. Germline CDR1 and CDR2: MNHEY and SVGAGI. The CDR3, as DNA: TGTGCCAGCAGTACCGGAGATACGCAGTATTTT. Protein: CASSTGDTQYF.

On this clonotype itself: With a much larger clone just one base away, this may be a read error. The chain has TRBV6-1 and TRBJ2-1; TRBD1 might be the D (6 bases). The CDR3 is made up of 15 amino acids. Germline lookup yields CDR1 MNHNS and CDR2 SASEGT. V lost 8 bases to trimming and J lost 2 bases, with 16 bases between them. The CDR3 protein is CASGVKQGTYNEQFF. The CDR3 bases are TGTGCCAGCGGTGTAAAACAGGGAACCTACAATGAGCAGTTCTTC.

The chain combines TRBV20-1 with TRBJ1-2, with a possible D match to TRBD1 (5 bases). This CDR3 has 14 amino acids. CDR1 and CDR2 from the germline V gene are DFQATT and SNEGSKA (reference sequence). V was trimmed by 0 bases and J by 8 bases, leaving 16 bases between them. The DNA for the CDR3 is TGCAGTGCTAGAGAGCTTGGGGGAGGGTCAGGCTACACCTTC. This gives the protein CSARELGGGSGYTF.

The CDR3 bases are TGCAGCGTTTCGCGGGTCACTGAAGCTTTCTTT. Amino acids: CSVSRVTEAFF. The chain recombines TRBV29-1 with TRBJ1-1; unclear D gene. The CDR3 runs to 11 residues. Looked up from germline, CDR1 is SQVTM and CDR2 is ANQGSEA. The V end lost 5 bases, the J end lost 4 bases, and 8 bases lay between the germline ends.

About this clonotype: One base away lies a much larger clone, so this may be a sequencing read error. J is TRBJ1-2 and V is TRBV20-1; 7 bases agree with TRBD1. There are 13 residues in the CDR3. CDR1 and CDR2 (germline): DFQATT, SNEGSKA (reference sequence). CDR3 sequence (DNA): TGCGGTGCTAGAGGGGGCAGACACTATGGCTACACCTTC. Encoded protein: CGARGGRHYGYTF.